This TCR beta chain came from a study of blood T cell repertoires in COVID-19. Study as a whole: COVID-19 samples collected from the United States, Italy and Spain covered acute and convalescent phases. Nucleic acid was either cDNA or gDNA, and it came from T cells, B-cell-depleted T cells, or PBMCs.

Germline V gene lookup returns CDR1 SGHRS and CDR2 YFSETQ. The V and J ends lost 0 bases and 0 bases respectively, with 13 bases between them. The CDR3 extends over 18 amino acids. Original methodology: Counts of nucleated cells, estimated from reference gene primer amplification, were obtained. Profiled with immunoSEQ multiplex PCR; TCRdb holds only in-frame clones, not every one. That table furnishes V, J and clone size, whereas the DNA furnished D and trimming. The sample includes 55,000 to 65,000 clones, 60% to 80% seen only once; the top ten take 2.5% to 3.5%. This rearrangement joins TRBV5-1 to TRBJ2-6; D may be TRBD2 (6 bases). Sequenced: peripheral blood. This clonotype originated in a man aged 55-75 years with acute or convalescent COVID-19. The CDR3 sequence is CASSLVGLSGSGANVLTF. The DNA for the CDR3 is TGCGCCAGCAGCTTGGTGGGACTTTCCGGCTCTGGGGCCAACGTCCTGACTTTC.